This is a list of T cell receptor beta chains from one sample in a study of blood T cell repertoires in COVID-19. The protocol was immunoSEQ multiplex PCR, while the TCRdb copy is restricted to in-frame clones and leaves out a portion. Of under 250,000 clones in the sample, 80% to 85% were seen once. What was sequenced was peripheral blood. The receptors come from a man aged 50 to 60 with active or convalescent COVID-19. The CDR3 runs from the conserved cysteine through the conserved F or W. The D gene is left open where the match is weak. Clone size appears in some rows only: once, few, many, or a class for an expanded clone.

>NA|NA|TRBJ2-3|TRBV7-6
CASSERYGGASTDTQYF
TGTGCCAGCAGCGAGCGTTATGGCGGGGCCAGCACAGATACGCAGTATTTT
>TRBD1|NA|TRBJ1-5|TRBV6-6
CASYTGGGNGNQPQHF
TGTGCCAGCTACACAGGGGGGGGGAATGGCAATCAGCCCCAGCATTTT
>TRBD1|once|TRBJ1-2|TRBV7-9
CASTWDSYGYTF
TGTGCCAGCACTTGGGACAGCTATGGCTACACCTTC
>NA|NA|TRBJ1-1|TRBV30
CAWSVDPFAGTSYKNTEAFF
TGTGCCTGGAGTGTAGATCCCTTTGCCGGGACAAGTTATAAGAACACTGAAGCTTTCTTT
>TRBD2|NA|TRBJ2-3|TRBV6-5
CASRLAGQGDTQYF
TGTGCCAGCAGGTTAGCGGGGCAGGGAGATACGCAGTATTTT
>TRBD1|few|TRBJ2-7|TRBV30
CAWSKGQAPYEQYF
TGTGCCTGGAGTAAAGGACAGGCACCCTACGAGCAGTACTTC
>NA|NA|TRBJ1-6|TRBV3-1/TRBV3-2
CASSRGLGGASSPLHF
TGTGCCAGCAGCCGTGGCCTTGGGGGGGCTAGTTCACCCCTCCACTTT
>TRBD1|NA|TRBJ1-1|TRBV6-5
CASRGTGGAGTEAFF
TGTGCCAGCAGGGGGACAGGGGGCGCGGGCACTGAAGCTTTCTTT
>NA|NA|TRBJ2-1|TRBV19
CASSTVPPSIYEQFF
TGTGCCAGTAGTACAGTGCCCCCCTCAATTTATGAGCAGTTCTTC
>TRBD1|NA|TRBJ1-2|TRBV9
CASSVGQGARGYTF
TGTGCCAGCAGCGTCGGACAGGGGGCGCGTGGCTACACCTTC
>NA|once|TRBJ1-2|TRBV5-4
CASSLTGAHGYTF
TGTGCCAGCAGCTTGACGGGAGCGCATGGCTACACCTTC
>NA|NA|TRBJ1-6|TRBV4-1
CASSPREPPLHF
TGCGCCAGCAGCCCAAGGGAGCCACCCCTCCACTTT
>NA|NA|TRBJ2-7|TRBV27
CASTHRVPYEQYF
TGTGCCAGCACCCACCGGGTCCCCTACGAGCAGTACTTC
>TRBD1|NA|TRBJ1-6|TRBV5-1
CASSLDPGGSSPLHF
TGCGCCAGCAGCTTGGATCCAGGGGGAAGTTCACCCCTCCACTTT
>TRBD1|NA|TRBJ2-7|TRBV3-1/TRBV3-2
CASSPGQGSYEQYF
TGTGCCAGCTCCCCGGGACAGGGGTCCTACGAGCAGTACTTC
>TRBD1|NA|TRBJ1-6|TRBV6-6
CASISGQGVTPLHF
TGTGCCAGCATTTCGGGACAGGGTGTGACACCCCTCCACTTT
>TRBD2|NA|TRBJ2-3|TRBV7-7
CASSLGLAASTDTQYF
TGTGCCAGCAGCTTAGGACTAGCGGCCAGCACAGATACGCAGTATTTT
>TRBD1|NA|TRBJ1-2|TRBV19
CASYRQGTNYGYTF
TGTGCCAGTTACCGACAGGGAACTAACTATGGCTACACCTTC
>NA|once|TRBJ1-2|TRBV5-4
CASSTRTDLGGYTF
TGTGCCAGCAGCACACGGACAGACTTAGGGGGCTACACCTTC
>NA|NA|TRBJ2-3|TRBV7-2
CASSLYTGGTDTQYF
TGTGCCAGCAGCTTATATACCGGAGGAACAGATACGCAGTATTTT
>TRBD2|NA|TRBJ2-3|TRBV7-3
CASSQSGGALDTQYF
TGTGCCAGCAGCCAGAGCGGGGGGGCCCTGGATACGCAGTATTTT
>NA|NA|TRBJ1-4|TRBV28
CASALGGTTNEKLFF
TGTGCCAGCGCTCTCGGAGGCACAACTAATGAAAAACTGTTTTTT
>TRBD2|NA|TRBJ2-1|TRBV11-3
CASSVRSGGYNEQFF
TGTGCCAGCAGCGTACGCAGCGGGGGTTACAATGAGCAGTTCTTC
>NA|NA|TRBJ2-1|TRBV9
CASSVNAISKHEQFF
TGTGCCAGCAGCGTAAACGCGATTAGCAAACATGAGCAGTTCTTC
>NA|NA|TRBJ1-4|TRBV5-1
CASSYSLGREKLFF
TGCGCCAGCAGCTACAGCCTGGGTCGTGAAAAACTGTTTTTT
>TRBD1|once|TRBJ2-2|TRBV19
CASRRKQGGLGELFF
TGTGCCAGTAGGCGGAAACAGGGGGGTTTGGGGGAGCTGTTTTTT
>NA|NA|TRBJ1-4|TRBV5-1
CASRDSGDEKLFF
TGCGCCAGCAGAGACAGTGGGGATGAAAAACTGTTTTTT
>TRBD1|NA|TRBJ2-1|TRBV5-1
CASSLEQGGEQFF
TGCGCCAGCAGCCTCGAACAGGGGGGTGAGCAGTTCTTC
>NA|NA|TRBJ2-1|TRBV28
CASTSTGRNEQFF
TGTGCCAGCACCTCGACAGGGAGGAATGAGCAGTTCTTC
>TRBD1|once|TRBJ1-4|TRBV7-9
CASSLAQGQVEKLFF
TGTGCCAGCAGCTTAGCTCAGGGACAGGTTGAAAAACTGTTTTTT
>TRBD1|NA|TRBJ2-2|TRBV5-8
CASSLSTGSTGELFF
TGTGCCAGCAGCTTGTCGACAGGGAGTACCGGGGAGCTGTTTTTT
>NA|NA|TRBJ1-2|TRBV11-1
CASSLLFSSEGYTF
TGTGCCAGCAGCTTACTCTTTAGTTCGGAGGGCTACACCTTC
>TRBD2|NA|TRBJ2-1|TRBV30
CACLAAGALNEQFF
TGTGCCTGCCTCGCAGCGGGGGCCCTCAATGAGCAGTTCTTC
>NA|NA|TRBJ1-6|TRBV18
CASSRTDSDSPLHF
TGTGCCAGCTCACGGACCGACAGCGATTCACCCCTCCACTTT
>NA|NA|TRBJ2-2|TRBV25-1
CASSKDSFSPGTGELFF
TGTGCCAGCAGTAAGGACAGTTTCTCCCCTGGCACCGGGGAGCTGTTTTTT
>NA|NA|TRBJ2-1|TRBV7-2
CASSPVGSRGTNEQFF
TGTGCCAGCAGCCCAGTCGGATCCAGGGGCACCAATGAGCAGTTCTTC
>NA|NA|TRBJ2-6|TRBV12-3/TRBV12-4
CASSSFRWPTF
TGTGCCAGCAGTTCTTTCAGGTGGCCGACTTTC
>NA|NA|TRBJ1-6|TRBV7-2
CASSPHSAGEGNSPLHF
TGTGCCAGCAGCCCTCACTCGGCAGGGGAGGGTAATTCACCCCTCCACTTT
>TRBD1|NA|TRBJ2-7|TRBV6-1
CASSEATGTAYYF
TGTGCCAGCAGTGAAGCAACCGGGACAGCCTATTACTTC
>TRBD1|NA|TRBJ1-2|TRBV7-2
CASSPGGQGAGYGYTF
TGTGCCAGCAGCCCCGGGGGGCAGGGGGCTGGGTATGGCTACACCTTC
>NA|NA|TRBJ2-7|TRBV29-1
CSGATVSYEQYF
TGCAGCGGGGCGACCGTCTCCTACGAGCAGTACTTC
>NA|NA|TRBJ2-7|TRBV4-2
CASSPHLEGYEQYF
TGTGCCAGCAGCCCCCACCTAGAGGGTTACGAGCAGTACTTC
>NA|NA|TRBJ2-7|TRBV29-1
CSGSRDFKQYF
TGCAGCGGATCCAGGGATTTCAAGCAGTACTTC
>NA|NA|TRBJ1-2|TRBV9
CASSPHFSQGWGTYGYTF
TGTGCCAGCAGCCCACACTTTAGTCAGGGGTGGGGGACCTATGGCTACACCTTC
>TRBD1|NA|TRBJ1-6|TRBV6-6
CASSKDRGQINSPLHF
TGTGCCAGCAGCAAGGACAGGGGCCAGATTAATTCACCCCTCCACTTT